These 19 T cell receptor beta chains share one sample of origin, sequenced in a study of cytomegalovirus exposure and HLA in healthy donors. Use of 60 Vbeta and 13 Jbeta primers characterized the PCR. Here immunoSEQ multiplex PCR was the method, and the copy in TCRdb shows in-frame clones only, minus some. Here the sample spans roughly 140,000 clones, almost 85% being singletons. The sample consisted of PBMCs. Source of these receptors: a woman aged 55-75 years in good health and CMV-seropositive.

As concerns this clone: Other DNA sequences in the sample encode the same CDR3. V and J are TRBV9 and TRBJ2-2, with 9 bases matching TRBD2. V was clipped by 0 bases and J by 7 bases; unmatched bases: 7. This CDR3 comprises 16 residues. Germline assignment: CDR1 SGDLS and CDR2 YYNGEE. CDR3 nucleotides: TGTGCCAGCAGCGTAGGGCCAGCGGGAGGAATCGGGGAGCTGTTTTTT. It yields the protein CASSVGPAGGIGELFF.

V usage is TRBV28 and J usage is TRBJ2-2; the D gene is possibly TRBD1 (5 bases). This CDR3 contains 13 residues. The V end lost 6 bases, the J end lost 6 bases, and 11 bases lay between the germline ends. Germline values: CDR1 MDHEN, CDR2 SYDVKM. DNA for the CDR3: TGTGCCAGCAGAGCAGGGTCGGCCGGGGAGCTGTTTTTT. Its protein product is CASRAGSAGELFF. Full variable domain (rest looked up from reference TRBV28 and TRBJ2-2): DVKVTQSSRYLVKRTGEKVFLECVQDMDHENMFWYRQDPGLGLRLIYFSYDVKMKEKGDIPEGYSVSREKKERFSLILESASTNQTSMYLCASRAGSAGELFFGEGSRLTVL.

The J gene is TRBJ2-7, the V gene TRBV5-5; TRBD2 might be the D (5 bases). CDR1 is SGHKS, CDR2 YYEKEE, per germline (reference sequence). The V and J ends lost 1 base and 0 bases respectively, with 11 bases between them. The CDR3 loop spans 15 amino acids. The CDR3 DNA is TGTGCCAGCAGCTTGTTCACGGGAAGCTCCTACGAGCAGTACTTC. Translation: CASSLFTGSSYEQYF.

The rearrangement links TRBV6-6 to TRBJ2-5, with TRBD1 matching over 8 bases. V trimming: 5 bases; J trimming: 2 bases; junction bases outside the gene matches: 7. This CDR3 is 15 amino acids long. CDR1 is MNHNY, CDR2 SVGAGI, per germline (reference sequence). The CDR3 DNA sequence: TGTGCCAGCAGTCTGGACAGGGACCCGCAAGAGACCCAGTACTTC. It specifies CASSLDRDPQETQYF.

The chain carries TRBV10-3 and TRBJ2-5, with TRBD1 identical over 10 bases. Germline lookup yields CDR1 ENHRY and CDR2 SYGVKD. After removal of 6 bases from V and 0 bases from J, the junction contained 4 bases not matched to a gene. The CDR3 is 15 amino acids. The CDR3 protein is CAIRGDRGDQETQYF. CDR3 nucleotide sequence: TGTGCCATCAGAGGGGACAGGGGCGACCAAGAGACCCAGTACTTC.

This clone appeared a few times. The rearrangement links TRBV2 to TRBJ2-1; D unclear. The CDR3 runs 12 residues. From germline, CDR1 is SNHLY and CDR2 FYNNEI. The V gene lost 10 bases and the J gene lost 6 bases, with 13 bases spanning the gap. The CDR3 nucleotides are TGTGCCATTAGACTCCCGCCCAATGAGCAGTTCTTC. As protein: CAIRLPPNEQFF.

The J gene is TRBJ2-1, the V gene TRBV11-3, with 8 bases identical to TRBD2. This CDR3 comprises 16 residues. J lost 8 bases, V lost 0 bases, and 9 bases had no gene match. The V gene's germline CDR1 is SGHNT and CDR2 YENEEA. The CDR3 is CASSLDGREGRDEQFF. The CDR3 DNA is TGTGCCAGCAGCTTAGATGGTCGGGAGGGCCGCGATGAGCAGTTCTTC.

The rearrangement links TRBV19 to TRBJ1-4, with TRBD1 matching 10 bases. The V and J ends lost 5 bases and 8 bases, in that order; junction bases with no gene match: 8. Germline CDR1 reads LNHDA; CDR2 reads SQIVND (reference sequence). The CDR3 has 15 amino acids. CDR3 sequence (DNA): TGTGCCAGTAGTGCAACCGGGACAGGGGCCGAAAAACTGTTTTTT. Protein: CASSATGTGAEKLFF.

V usage is TRBV30 and J usage is TRBJ2-2; D is perhaps TRBD1 (5 bases). CDR1 GTSNPN and CDR2 SVGIG come from the germline V gene (reference sequence). V shed 7 bases and J shed 0 bases, with 12 bases lying between them. The CDR3 loop spans 14 amino acids. The CDR3 coding sequence is TGTGCCTCCAGGACAACCGCGAACACCGGGGAGCTGTTTTTT. Translated: CASRTTANTGELFF.

The chain uses TRBV5-5 and TRBJ2-5; TRBD2 aligns across 11 bases. CDR3 length: 14 residues. Trimming at V came to 1 base and at J to 5 bases, leaving 1 base not matched to a gene. Germline V gene sequence: CDR1 SGHKS, CDR2 YYEKEE (reference sequence). The CDR3 DNA reads as TGTGCCAGCAGCTTGACTAGCGGGAGCGAGACCCAGTACTTC. Translated, it gives CASSLTSGSETQYF.

The rearrangement links TRBV4-2 to TRBJ2-5, with a tentative D call TRBD2 (6 bases). The CDR3 length is 14 residues. CDR1 is LGHNA, CDR2 YNFKEQ, per germline. V was trimmed by 0 bases and J by 5 bases, leaving 10 bases between them. The CDR3 DNA follows: TGTGCCAGCAGCCAAGACTGGGGGAGGGAGACCCAGTACTTC. It codes for CASSQDWGRETQYF.

The chain couples TRBV27 to TRBJ2-1; 7 positions agree with TRBD1. This CDR3 has 15 residues. Per germline, CDR1 MNHEY and CDR2 SMNVEV (reference sequence). Trimming removed 5 bases from V and 3 bases from J; junction bases left unmatched: 7. The chain's CDR3 is CASSPGTARYNEQFF. The CDR3 bases are TGTGCCAGCAGTCCCGGGACAGCTCGCTACAATGAGCAGTTCTTC.

The chain uses TRBV10-3 and TRBJ2-5; TRBD1 agrees at 8 bases. The ends lost 3 bases at V and 1 base at J; junction bases unmatched: 1. The CDR3 sequence is 14 residues long. Looked up from germline, CDR1 is ENHRY and CDR2 is SYGVKD. This CDR3 reads CAISEGQGQETQYF. As DNA, the CDR3 is TGTGCCATCAGTGAAGGACAGGGCCAAGAGACCCAGTACTTC.

V and J are TRBV7-8 and TRBJ2-2; TRBD1 aligns across 9 bases. The length of the CDR3 is 14 residues. Trimming at V came to 5 bases and at J to 5 bases, leaving 3 bases not matched to a gene. Germline assignment: CDR1 SGHVS and CDR2 FQNEAQ. CDR3 nucleotides: TGTGCCAGCAGCCCCGACAGGGGGACCGGGGAGCTGTTTTTT. Translation gives CASSPDRGTGELFF.

V and J are TRBV4-3 and TRBJ1-4, with D hard to call. CDR3 length equals 14 residues. Trimming removed 0 bases from V and 7 bases from J, with 9 bases in between. The V gene's germline CDR1 is LGHNA and CDR2 YSLEER. The CDR3 DNA sequence: TGCGCCAGCAGCCAAGATTTACGGGTTGAAAAACTGTTTTTT. Amino acids: CASSQDLRVEKLFF.

V is TRBV6-1 and J is TRBJ2-3; TRBD2 agrees at 14 bases. The V gene's germline CDR1 is MNHNS and CDR2 SASEGT. V gave up 2 bases and J gave up 0 bases; unmatched junction bases: 7. The CDR3 is made up of 19 amino acids. In nucleotides, the CDR3 is TGTGCCAGCAGTGAAAACACCGGGACTAGCGGGGGAAGCACAGATACGCAGTATTTT. Amino acid sequence: CASSENTGTSGGSTDTQYF.

The J gene is TRBJ2-3, the V gene TRBV11-2, with TRBD2 as a possible D gene (5 bases). Germline CDR1 is SGHAT and CDR2 is FQNNGV. The CDR3 contains 16 residues. The V gene lost 1 base and the J gene lost 5 bases, with 16 bases spanning the gap. The CDR3 protein is CASSLVIGESRDTQYF. The CDR3 region has the DNA TGTGCCAGCAGCTTAGTTATCGGGGAGTCGAGAGATACGCAGTATTTT.

V is TRBV28 and J is TRBJ2-1, with TRBD1 identical over 11 bases. The CDR3 extends over 16 amino acids. J gave up 10 bases and V 2 bases, and 10 bases lay outside the gene matches. CDR1 MDHEN and CDR2 SYDVKM come from the germline V gene. The CDR3 spells CASSLRTGGASREQFF. The CDR3, as DNA: TGTGCCAGCAGTTTAAGGACAGGGGGCGCTTCAAGGGAGCAGTTCTTC. The variable domain in full, with the rest retrieved from reference TRBV28 and TRBJ2-1, is DVKVTQSSRYLVKRTGEKVFLECVQDMDHENMFWYRQDPGLGLRLIYFSYDVKMKEKGDIPEGYSVSREKKERFSLILESASTNQTSMYLCASSLRTGGASREQFFGPGTRLTVL.

The J gene is TRBJ2-1, the V gene TRBV2; TRBD2 matches at 11 bases. This CDR3 is built from 15 residues. With V trimmed by 6 bases and J by 4 bases, 5 bases remained unmatched. CDR1 SNHLY and CDR2 FYNNEI come from the germline V gene. CDR3 protein: CASRSGTSGYNEQFF. CDR3 nucleotides: TGTGCCAGCAGGTCCGGGACTAGCGGTTACAATGAGCAGTTCTTC.